A single sample is the source of the 32 T cell receptor beta chains below, sequenced in a study of T cell responses to AZD1222 COVID-19 vaccine. The data were produced by immunoSEQ multiplex PCR, yet TCRdb's version contains in-frame clones alone and is incomplete. Of approximately 42,000 clones detected, 88% appear once; the ten largest clones hold around 25%. The sequences come from peripheral blood, collected 28 days after the second AZD1222 dose. The receptors shown here come from an adult who received the AZD1222 COVID-19 vaccine.

The chain has TRBV5-1 and TRBJ1-4, with D perhaps matching TRBD1 (6 bases). The CDR3 covers 16 residues. Germline CDR1 SGHRS, CDR2 YFSETQ. Trimming left V 4 bases short and J 8 bases short, with 21 bases between. CDR3 sequence (DNA): TGCGCCAGCAGCCCAGAAGGACAGCCCGAGAGGGAAAAACTGTTTTTT. This encodes CASSPEGQPEREKLFF.

The J gene is TRBJ2-3, the V gene TRBV5-1; 8 bases align to TRBD1. The CDR3 spans 15 residues. Germline CDR1 and CDR2: SGHRS and YFSETQ. After removal of 3 bases from V and 2 bases from J, the junction contained 5 bases not matched to a gene. In DNA, the CDR3 is TGCGCCAGCAGCTCCGGACAGGGTACCACAGATACGCAGTATTTT. Translated, it gives CASSSGQGTTDTQYF.

V gene TRBV7-6 combines with J gene TRBJ2-5; 7 bases fit TRBD1. The CDR3 length is 15 residues. The trim removed 3 bases at V and 2 bases at J, leaving 6 bases unmatched. Per the germline V gene, CDR1 is SGHVS and CDR2 is FNYEAQ. The CDR3 loop is CASSLRQGEQETQYF. CDR3 sequence (DNA): TGTGCCAGCAGCTTGCGCCAGGGGGAACAAGAGACCCAGTACTTC.

The chain joins TRBV9 to TRBJ2-5, with TRBD1 identical over 8 bases. J gave up 5 bases and V 0 bases, and 6 bases lay outside the gene matches. This CDR3 has 15 residues. The V gene's germline CDR1 is SGDLS and CDR2 YYNGEE. CDR3 sequence reads: CASSVDGQGYETQYF. For the CDR3, the DNA is TGTGCCAGCAGCGTAGACGGACAGGGCTACGAGACCCAGTACTTC. Using reference TRBV9 and TRBJ2-5 for the parts outside the CDR3, the full variable domain is DSGVTQTPKHLITATGQRVTLRCSPRSGDLSVYWYQQSLDQGLQFLIQYYNGEERAKGNILERFSAQQFPDLHSELNLSSLELGDSALYFCASSVDGQGYETQYFGPGTRLLVL.

V usage is TRBV11-2 and J usage is TRBJ1-6; D is uncertain. Germline V gene lookup returns CDR1 SGHAT and CDR2 FQNNGV. The CDR3 consists of 15 residues. V dropped 4 bases and J dropped 6 bases, with 13 bases sitting between them. The CDR3 DNA reads as TGTGCCAGCAGCTCCTCGGGCGGGAGTAATTCACCCCTCCACTTT. Encoded protein: CASSSSGGSNSPLHF.

The rearrangement joins TRBV3-1 (or the pseudogene TRBV3-2) to TRBJ2-2; D not certain. CDR1 is LGHDT, CDR2 YNNKEL, per germline (reference sequence). Trimming stripped 0 bases from V and 1 base from J, with 6 bases between. The CDR3 consists of 15 residues. The CDR3 DNA reads TGTGCCAGCAGCCAAGAACACGGGAACACCGGGGAGCTGTTTTTT. Protein sequence: CASSQEHGNTGELFF.

The chain joins TRBV4-3 to TRBJ2-2, with D possibly being TRBD2 (6 bases). V lost 0 bases and J 6 bases, leaving 14 bases between the germline ends. CDR3 length: 16 residues. CDR1 and CDR2 (germline): LGHNA, YSLEER. CDR3 region: CASSQDRRLGAGELFF. CDR3 DNA sequence: TGCGCCAGCAGCCAAGATCGGAGACTAGGGGCCGGGGAGCTGTTTTTT.

The V call is TRBV6-2 or TRBV6-3, the J call TRBJ2-1; a weak D match, TRBD1 (6 bases). Trimming shortened V by 2 bases and J by 15 bases, and 11 bases separated the two germline ends. The length of the CDR3 is 11 residues. Germline CDR1 is MNHEY and CDR2 is SVGEGT. CDR3 coding DNA: TGTGCCAGCAGTTACGGGGCCAGGGGGTTCTTC. Amino acid sequence: CASSYGARGFF.

V gene TRBV11-2 combines with J gene TRBJ2-4; 7 bases are shared with TRBD1. The germline gives CDR1 SGHAT, CDR2 FQNNGV. Unmatched junction bases numbered 10, after V lost 5 bases and J lost 3 bases. CDR3 length: 16 amino acids. CDR3 loop: CASSQTGLLHKNIQYF. CDR3 sequence (DNA): TGTGCCAGCAGCCAGACAGGGCTACTCCACAAAAACATTCAGTACTTC.

This sequence joins TRBV25-1 and TRBJ2-7, with a tentative D call TRBD1 (5 bases). Germline values: CDR1 MGHDK, CDR2 SYGVNS. The CDR3 runs 15 residues. V was shortened by 3 bases and J by 0 bases, with 12 bases between the two germline ends. The CDR3 DNA reads as TGTGCCAGCAGTGAGTGGACGGACATCTCCTACGAGCAGTACTTC. Its translation is CASSEWTDISYEQYF.

V usage is TRBV12-1 and J usage is TRBJ1-1. TRBV12-1 is a known pseudogene. The CDR3 runs to 14 residues. CDR3 coding DNA: TGTGCCAGCAGCTTTAAGAGTGAGAACACTGAAGCTTTCTTT. Amino acid sequence: CASSFKSENTEAFF.

The rearrangement uses TRBV5-6 and TRBJ2-7; possible D gene TRBD1, 6 bases. CDR1 is SGHDT and CDR2 is YYEEEE in the germline V gene. This CDR3 is 15 amino acids long. V lost 1 base and J 0 bases, leaving 11 bases between the germline ends. CDR3 nucleotides: TGTGCCAGCAGCTTGCGAGGACAGAGCTCCTACGAGCAGTACTTC. It specifies CASSLRGQSSYEQYF.

The V and J genes are TRBV9 and TRBJ1-2, with 10 bases lining up with TRBD1. Germline CDR1 is SGDLS and CDR2 is YYNGEE. J was trimmed by 6 bases and V by 4 bases; bases with no gene match: 12. The CDR3 runs 16 residues. The CDR3 DNA reads TGTGCCAGCAGCCGAACGCCCGGGACAGGGGCTGATGGCTACACCTTC. It specifies CASSRTPGTGADGYTF. Supplemented by reference TRBV9 and TRBJ1-2, the full variable domain reads DSGVTQTPKHLITATGQRVTLRCSPRSGDLSVYWYQQSLDQGLQFLIQYYNGEERAKGNILERFSAQQFPDLHSELNLSSLELGDSALYFCASSRTPGTGADGYTFGSGTRLTVV.

This chain connects TRBV27 to TRBJ1-5; 8 nucleotides align to TRBD1. This CDR3 spans 14 amino acids. Germline CDR1 reads MNHEY; CDR2 reads SMNVEV (reference sequence). V dropped 10 bases and J dropped 5; count of bases not matched to a gene: 10. As DNA, the CDR3 is TGTGCCACTGCCACAGGGGGTTACGATCAGCCCCAGCATTTT. As protein: CATATGGYDQPQHF.

The chain links TRBV5-1 to TRBJ2-7; TRBD1 agrees at 7 bases. Germline V gene data show CDR1 as SGHRS and CDR2 as YFSETQ. CDR3 length: 15 amino acids. The J segment lost 1 base and the V segment lost 3 bases, leaving 7 bases of the junction unmatched. The CDR3 sequence is CASSYDPGQSYEQYF. The DNA for the CDR3 is TGCGCCAGCAGCTACGACCCGGGACAGTCCTACGAGCAGTACTTC.

This clone came up a few times. The V and J genes are TRBV5-4 and TRBJ2-7; TRBD2 aligns across 8 bases. The CDR3 consists of 15 residues. J gave up 6 bases and V 0 bases, and 8 bases lay outside the gene matches. CDR1 is SGHNT and CDR2 is YYREEE in the germline V gene (reference sequence). The DNA for the CDR3 is TGTGCCAGCAGCTTGGCAAGAGCGGGGGTTGGCGAGCAGTACTTC. It translates to CASSLARAGVGEQYF.

This chain uses TRBV4-3 with TRBJ2-1, with 10 bases aligning to TRBD2. Trimming cost V 6 bases and J 6 bases; bases outside gene matches: 8. This CDR3 spans 15 amino acids. The germline CDR1 and CDR2 sequences are LGHNA and YSLEER. The CDR3 region is CASRQSGRAANEQFF. CDR3 nucleotides: TGCGCCAGCAGGCAAAGCGGGAGGGCCGCCAATGAGCAGTTCTTC.

The chain carries TRBV27 and TRBJ1-1; D uncertain. Germline V gene sequence: CDR1 MNHEY, CDR2 SMNVEV (reference sequence). This CDR3 is built from 11 residues. Trimming stripped 1 base from V and 9 bases from J, with 6 bases between. The CDR3 sequence: CASSLYGKAFF. The CDR3 DNA is TGTGCCAGCAGTTTATATGGAAAAGCTTTCTTT.

This clone was detected only a few times. CDR3 in amino acids: CASSTRGPETQYF. CDR3 DNA: TGTGCCAGCAGCACGCGGGGTCCAGAGACCCAGTACTTC. The chain has TRBV7-9 and TRBJ2-5, with a tentative D call TRBD2 (6 bases). Trimming stripped 5 bases from V and 4 bases from J, with 11 bases between. Germline V CDR1 and CDR2: SEHNR, FQNEAQ (reference sequence). The CDR3 sequence is 13 residues long.

The chain recombines TRBV19 with TRBJ2-2; tentatively, D is TRBD2 (6 bases). Germline loops: CDR1 LNHDA, CDR2 SQIVND (reference sequence). This CDR3 has 15 amino acids. Trimming cost V 3 bases and J 4 bases, with 12 bases left between them. The CDR3 DNA reads TGTGCCAGTAGTATGGCGGGGTCTACCACCGGGGAGCTGTTTTTT. Translated: CASSMAGSTTGELFF.

The CDR3 loop reads CASSDPGLNTEAFF. DNA of the CDR3: TGTGCCAGCAGTGATCCGGGGCTGAACACTGAAGCTTTCTTT. The chain is built from TRBV6-1 and TRBJ1-1; possible D gene TRBD1, 5 bases. Trimming stripped 3 bases from V and 0 bases from J, with 8 bases between. CDR1 is MNHNS, CDR2 SASEGT, per germline. CDR3 length equals 14 residues.

Only one count was recorded for this clone. This chain links TRBV6-5 with TRBJ1-6; no definite D call. Per germline, CDR1 MNHEY and CDR2 SVGAGI. CDR3 length: 15 amino acids. V was clipped by 0 bases and J by 0 bases, with 3 bases between them. Here the CDR3 reads CASSYSSSYNSPLHF. The CDR3 nucleotides are TGTGCCAGCAGTTACTCCAGCTCCTATAATTCACCCCTCCACTTT.

This chain uses TRBV6-6 with TRBJ2-5; D might be TRBD1 (6 bases). Between the trimmed V and J ends, which lost 8 bases and 3 bases, there was a span of 7 bases. Germline CDR1 is MNHNY and CDR2 is SVGAGI (reference sequence). CDR3 length: 11 residues. DNA of the CDR3: TGTGCCAGCCACAGGGAAGAGACCCAGTACTTC. Residues: CASHREETQYF.

The chain couples TRBV7-9 to TRBJ1-1; D might be TRBD1 (6 bases). The CDR3 totals 15 residues. Trimming removed 4 bases at V and 4 bases at J, with 16 bases between. Germline V gene lookup returns CDR1 SEHNR and CDR2 FQNEAQ (reference sequence). The CDR3 coding sequence is TGTGCCAGCAGCTCCGTCTCGGGGGCGCGCACTGAAGCTTTCTTT. Its protein is CASSSVSGARTEAFF.

This clone was seen just once. The gene calls are TRBV2 and TRBJ2-7; D possibly corresponds to TRBD2 (5 bases). The CDR3 runs to 15 residues. Trimming shortened V by 3 bases and J by 2 bases, and 14 bases separated the two germline ends. Germline lookup yields CDR1 SNHLY and CDR2 FYNNEI. CDR3 nucleotide sequence: TGTGCCAGCAGTGACCCCCGCGGGCTGACCTACGAGCAGTACTTC. The encoded protein is CASSDPRGLTYEQYF.

The chain combines TRBV11-2 with TRBJ2-5, with D tentatively TRBD1 or TRBD2 (6 bases each). CDR3 length: 16 residues. Trimming left V 1 base short and J 1 base short, with 13 bases between. Germline values: CDR1 SGHAT, CDR2 FQNNGV. DNA for the CDR3: TGTGCCAGCAGCTTAGGCCCCGGGGGCGGCCAAGAGACCCAGTACTTC. Translating it yields CASSLGPGGGQETQYF.

This clone has only a few counts. V is TRBV2 and J is TRBJ2-3; 9 bases agree with TRBD2. V was pared by 3 bases and J by 6 bases, with 7 bases of the junction left unmatched. CDR3 length: 15 residues. Per the germline V gene, CDR1 is SNHLY and CDR2 is FYNNEI. CDR3 residues: CASSEMRGGLDTQYF. In DNA form, the CDR3 reads TGTGCCAGCAGTGAGATGCGGGGGGGCCTGGATACGCAGTATTTT.

The V gene is TRBV2, the J gene TRBJ1-3; unclear D gene. Germline-derived CDR1 and CDR2 are SNHLY and FYNNEI. V was shortened by 0 bases and J by 4 bases, with 13 bases between the two germline ends. The CDR3 extends over 16 amino acids. For the CDR3, the DNA is TGTGCCAGCAGTGAAGCACACGGGAGAACGGGAAACACCATATATTTT. Amino acid sequence: CASSEAHGRTGNTIYF.

The V call is TRBV7-9, the J call TRBJ2-1, with D maybe TRBD2 (5 bases). V gave up 5 bases and J gave up 5 bases, with 13 bases separating them. CDR3 size: 14 residues. Per germline, CDR1 SEHNR and CDR2 FQNEAQ (reference sequence). The CDR3, as DNA: TGTGCCAGCAGCGAACCGGGATCCCACAATGAGCAGTTCTTC. This gives the protein CASSEPGSHNEQFF.

This clone was observed a handful of times. The V gene is TRBV18, the J gene TRBJ1-1, with TRBD1 matching over 7 bases. Losses at the gene ends were 2 bases for V and 6 bases for J; bases not matched to a gene: 9. This CDR3 is built from 15 residues. Germline-derived CDR1 and CDR2 are KGHSH and LQKENI. The CDR3 DNA reads TGTGCCAGCTCACCAGTCGGGACAGAGTCCTCTGAAGCTTTCTTT. This encodes CASSPVGTESSEAFF.

Details on this clone: A junction boundary mismatches the germline segment, possibly from a read error. The genes are TRBV11-3 and TRBJ2-3, with TRBD2 matching 9 bases. Looked up from germline, CDR1 is SGHNT and CDR2 is YENEEA. This CDR3 has 18 amino acids. For the CDR3, the DNA is TGTGCCAGCAGCTTAGATCGCGCAACGCGGGGGGGCACGGATACGCAGTATTTT. This gives the protein CASSLDRATRGGTDTQYF.

V gene TRBV19 combines with J gene TRBJ2-7, with D perhaps TRBD1 (6 bases). Germline-derived CDR1 and CDR2 are LNHDA and SQIVND (reference sequence). The CDR3 has 16 amino acids. The V end was cut by 7 bases, the J end by 0 bases, with 19 bases between. Here the CDR3 DNA reads TGTGCCAGTAACCCCCAGGGGCTCAGGAGCTCCTACGAGCAGTACTTC. This sequence encodes CASNPQGLRSSYEQYF.